This record concerns one T cell receptor beta chain sequence. This entry belongs to a study of blood T cell repertoires in COVID-19. Study overall: The samples span acute and convalescent COVID-19 from the United States, Italy and Spain. Sources were T cells, B-cell-depleted T cells, or PBMCs; the material itself was cDNA or gDNA.

This CDR3 contains 13 residues. Germline V gene data show CDR1 as KGHDR and CDR2 as SFDVKD. The ends were cut back, 10 bases at V and 4 bases at J, with 15 bases in the middle. The authors' processing: Reference gene primer amplification yielded estimated nucleated cell counts. Sequencing was performed with immunoSEQ multiplex PCR; in TCRdb, only in-frame clones are kept and a portion is missing. That table supplies the V and J calls and clone size; D and trimming were determined from the DNA. The data hold under 300,000 clones, with 83% observed a single time. This TCR derives from a man older than 75 with acute or convalescent COVID-19. The material sequenced was peripheral blood. The chain uses TRBV24-1 and TRBJ1-1, with D maybe TRBD1 (6 bases). CDR3 coding DNA: TGTGCCACAGGGGGGGGCGCGGGCACTGAAGCTTTCTTT. This gives the protein CATGGGAGTEAFF.